This entry describes one T cell receptor beta chain. These data come from a study of blood T cell repertoires in COVID-19. The wider study: COVID-19 samples, acute and convalescent, were from the United States, Italy and Spain. Sources were T cells, B-cell-depleted T cells, or PBMCs; the material itself was cDNA or gDNA.

The authors' processing: Amplification of reference gene primers was used by the study to estimate nucleated cell counts. Generated by immunoSEQ multiplex PCR, the TCRdb table keeps only in-frame clones and is missing some. The V and J calls and the clone size are those of that table, but D and trimming were determined from the DNA. Here the sample spans tens of thousands of clones, around three quarters being singletons. After removal of 4 bases from V and 5 bases from J, the junction contained 12 bases not matched to a gene. CDR1 and CDR2 from the germline V gene are SGHRS and YFSETQ. This CDR3 is 16 amino acids long.

The receptor comes from a human donor in a cohort sampled during active COVID-19. Sequenced sample: peripheral blood. The V and J genes are TRBV5-1 and TRBJ2-7, with 10 bases identical to TRBD1. In DNA form, the CDR3 reads TGCGCCAGCAGCCGCATTACCGGGACAGGGGTCCACGAGCAGTACTTC. This codes for CASSRITGTGVHEQYF.